What follows are 7 T cell receptor beta chains derived from one specimen sequenced in a study of blood T cell repertoires in COVID-19. The method was immunoSEQ multiplex PCR; TCRdb's version includes in-frame clones alone and lacks a portion of them. This table holds about 110,000 clones, about 85% found once. Sequencing was carried out using peripheral blood. The source of these receptors is a human donor in a cohort sampled during active COVID-19.

This clone was seen just once. The rearrangement links TRBV3-1 (or the pseudogene TRBV3-2) to TRBJ2-5; TRBD2 aligns across 8 bases. This CDR3 comprises 16 residues. Germline values: CDR1 LGHDT, CDR2 YNNKEL (reference sequence). The V and J ends lost 0 bases and 1 base, in that order; junction bases with no gene match: 4. The CDR3 region is CASSQDVLAGQETQYF. DNA for the CDR3: TGTGCCAGCAGCCAAGATGTGCTAGCGGGCCAAGAGACCCAGTACTTC.

The CDR3 loop is CSASGGTRNTDTQYF. The CDR3 DNA reads TGCAGTGCTAGTGGCGGGACTAGAAACACAGATACGCAGTATTTT. The chain combines TRBV20-1 with TRBJ2-3; 8 bases fit TRBD2. Germline loops: CDR1 DFQATT, CDR2 SNEGSKA (reference sequence). V dropped 3 bases and J dropped 2; count of bases not matched to a gene: 7. This CDR3 contains 15 residues.

J is TRBJ2-2 and V is TRBV7-2; tentative D call: TRBD2 (6 bases). The CDR3 loop spans 13 amino acids. The V gene's germline CDR1 is SGHTA and CDR2 FQGNSA. Trimming took off 5 bases at V and 3 bases at J, with 7 bases between the two ends. CDR3 in amino acids: CASSRDYTGELFF. The CDR3 DNA reads TGTGCCAGCAGCCGGGACTACACCGGGGAGCTGTTTTTT.

This clone was observed a handful of times. The CDR3 spells CASSYFGPDFSSGANVLTF. DNA of the CDR3: TGTGCCAGCAGTTACTTTGGGCCCGATTTTAGCTCTGGGGCCAACGTCCTGACTTTC. The chain is built from TRBV6-2 or TRBV6-3 and TRBJ2-6; the D is unclear. The CDR3 runs 19 residues. V was clipped by 1 base and J by 0 bases, with 16 bases between them. The germline gives CDR1 MNHEY, CDR2 SVGEGT.

V is TRBV5-1 and J is TRBJ2-2; 12 bases are a match to TRBD2. Germline-derived CDR1 and CDR2 are SGHRS and YFSETQ. V trimming: 4 bases; J trimming: 2 bases; junction bases outside the gene matches: 3. The CDR3 runs 16 residues. The CDR3 spells CASSPLAGGNTGELFF. The DNA of the CDR3 is TGCGCCAGCAGCCCACTAGCGGGGGGTAACACCGGGGAGCTGTTTTTT.

CDR3 residues: CASSRGVAETQYF. The CDR3 nucleotides read TGTGCCAGTAGTAGGGGGGTCGCGGAGACCCAGTACTTC. V gene TRBV19 combines with J gene TRBJ2-5, with D maybe TRBD2 (6 bases). V lost 4 bases to trimming and J lost 5 bases, with 11 bases between them. The CDR3 is made up of 13 amino acids. The germline V gene encodes CDR1 LNHDA and CDR2 SQIVND (reference sequence). Full variable domain (rest looked up from reference TRBV19 and TRBJ2-5): DGGITQSPKYLFRKEGQNVTLSCEQNLNHDAMYWYRQDPGQGLRLIYYSQIVNDFQKGDIAEGYSVSREKKESFPLTVTSAQKNPTAFYLCASSRGVAETQYFGPGTRLLVL.

The chain is built from TRBV7-9 and TRBJ1-1, with D tentatively TRBD1 (6 bases). Trimming shortened V by 4 bases and J by 7 bases, and 13 bases separated the two germline ends. This CDR3 comprises 13 residues. Germline V CDR1 and CDR2: SEHNR, FQNEAQ (reference sequence). The CDR3 coding sequence is TGTGCCAGCAGCTCGTCGACAGGTGGTGAAGCTTTCTTT. It yields the protein CASSSSTGGEAFF.